One sample yielded the 28 T cell receptor beta chains listed below, sequenced in a study of blood T cell repertoires in COVID-19. TCRdb keeps only in-frame clones here, not all; method: immunoSEQ multiplex PCR. The sample includes under 85,000 clones, 70% to 90% seen only once; the top ten take under 20%. The sequencing input was peripheral blood. These receptors all come from a man of 80 years or more in a cohort sampled during active COVID-19.

The V gene is TRBV7-2, the J gene TRBJ1-3, with D maybe TRBD1 (5 bases). The CDR3 totals 14 residues. V lost 5 bases, J lost 1 base, and 9 bases lay in between. CDR1 SGHTA and CDR2 FQGNSA come from the germline V gene. The CDR3: CASSDQGSGNTIYF. In DNA form, the CDR3 reads TGTGCCAGCAGCGACCAGGGTTCTGGAAACACCATATATTTT.

This clone appeared a single time. This chain uses TRBV2 with TRBJ2-5, with D tentatively TRBD1 (6 bases). The CDR3 covers 16 residues. V lost 1 base and J 1 base, leaving 13 bases between the germline ends. CDR1 and CDR2 (germline): SNHLY, FYNNEI. As DNA, the CDR3 is TGTGCCAGCAGTGAAGGCCCCAGGGGTCCCCAAGAGACCCAGTACTTC. Protein product: CASSEGPRGPQETQYF.

This chain joins TRBV27 and TRBJ2-3; a possible D gene is TRBD2 (7 bases). This CDR3 is 16 amino acids long. The germline gives CDR1 MNHEY, CDR2 SMNVEV (reference sequence). The ends were cut back, 5 bases at V and 2 bases at J, with 17 bases in the middle. The CDR3 nucleotides are TGTGCCAGCAGTCCCGGGGTAGGGGGGGACACAGATACGCAGTATTTT. Residues: CASSPGVGGDTDTQYF.

This clone was seen only once. The chain links TRBV10-3 to TRBJ2-5, with D uncertain. The germline V gene encodes CDR1 ENHRY and CDR2 SYGVKD. V was clipped by 5 bases and J by 1 base, with 8 bases between them. CDR3 length equals 13 residues. The CDR3 spells CAISLRLQETQYF. Here the CDR3 DNA reads TGTGCCATCAGTTTAAGACTCCAAGAGACCCAGTACTTC.

The chain uses TRBV29-1 and TRBJ1-4; TRBD1 agrees at 7 bases. Germline V gene data show CDR1 as SQVTM and CDR2 as ANQGSEA. V trimming: 5 bases; J trimming: 8 bases; junction bases outside the gene matches: 5. The CDR3 has 12 residues. CDR3 DNA: TGCAGCGTTCGGGACAGCAGCGAAAAACTGTTTTTT. Protein sequence: CSVRDSSEKLFF.

The chain couples TRBV7-2 to TRBJ2-2; D is unresolved. The V end lost 0 bases, the J end lost 2 bases, and 10 bases lay between the germline ends. The CDR3 runs to 16 residues. From germline, CDR1 is SGHTA and CDR2 FQGNSA. CDR3 nucleotides: TGTGCCAGCAGCTTAGCGGTGACACAAAACACCGGGGAGCTGTTTTTT. Translated, it gives CASSLAVTQNTGELFF.

This chain uses TRBV28 with TRBJ2-7; D is uncertain. Per the germline V gene, CDR1 is MDHEN and CDR2 is SYDVKM. This CDR3 contains 11 residues. The ends were cut back, 6 bases at V and 0 bases at J, with 3 bases in the middle. The CDR3 loop is CASSNSYEQYF. The CDR3 bases are TGTGCCAGCAGCAACTCCTACGAGCAGTACTTC.

The CDR3 coding sequence is TGTGCCAGCCTTTTGGTGAGGGGGCGCGGTGGCTACACCTTC. Translated: CASLLVRGRGGYTF. The chain links TRBV28 to TRBJ1-2; 7 bases line up with TRBD1. The CDR3 has 14 residues. Germline CDR1 reads MDHEN; CDR2 reads SYDVKM. The V segment lost 8 bases and the J segment 7 bases; nucleotides outside the gene matches: 13.

The chain is built from TRBV7-8 and TRBJ2-4; no firm D call. The ends were cut back, 3 bases at V and 6 bases at J, with 3 bases in the middle. Germline assignment: CDR1 SGHVS and CDR2 FQNEAQ. This CDR3 has 11 residues. CDR3 region: CASSFGNIQYF. CDR3 sequence (DNA): TGTGCCAGCAGCTTCGGAAACATTCAGTACTTC.

The V call is TRBV19, the J call TRBJ2-3, with D maybe TRBD1 (7 bases). The V and J ends lost 0 bases and 3 bases respectively, with 10 bases between them. The CDR3 has 15 amino acids. Germline-derived CDR1 and CDR2 are LNHDA and SQIVND (reference sequence). CDR3 sequence (DNA): TGTGCCAGTAGTATAGACAGGGGGGCAACAGATACGCAGTATTTT. Protein sequence: CASSIDRGATDTQYF.

The chain carries TRBV12-3 or TRBV12-4 and TRBJ2-1, with 10 bases fitting TRBD2. Trimming at V came to 8 bases and at J to 6 bases, leaving 4 bases not matched to a gene. This CDR3 comprises 13 residues. CDR3 in DNA: TGTGCCAGCGAGACTAGCGGGCTCAATGAGCAGTTCTTC. This gives the protein CASETSGLNEQFF.

This clone is medium-sized (0.01 to 0.1%) by share. The chain combines TRBV5-1 with TRBJ2-1; TRBD1 aligns across 7 bases. Looked up from germline, CDR1 is SGHRS and CDR2 is YFSETQ. J lost 3 bases, V lost 1 base, and 4 bases had no gene match. CDR3 size: 15 residues. CDR3 in amino acids: CASSLPGTDYNEQFF. The CDR3 DNA reads as TGCGCCAGCAGCTTGCCCGGGACAGACTACAATGAGCAGTTCTTC.

This clone was recorded once. This chain uses TRBV6-5 with TRBJ2-3; the D gene is possibly TRBD1 (6 bases). Trimming took 7 bases from V and 3 from J, leaving 11 bases between them. From germline, CDR1 is MNHEY and CDR2 SVGAGI. The CDR3 contains 13 residues. The CDR3 loop reads CASKSGVTDTQYF. CDR3 coding DNA: TGTGCCAGCAAGTCAGGGGTGACAGATACGCAGTATTTT.

The J gene is TRBJ2-5, the V gene TRBV12-3 or TRBV12-4; no firm D call. This CDR3 contains 12 residues. V lost 3 bases, J lost 4 bases, and 6 bases lay in between. The CDR3, as DNA: TGTGCCAGCAGTTTCGTGTCAGAGACCCAGTACTTC. This codes for CASSFVSETQYF.

This chain connects TRBV18 to TRBJ2-1; 7 nucleotides match TRBD1. The length of the CDR3 is 13 residues. Trimming at V came to 3 bases and at J to 7 bases, leaving 3 bases not matched to a gene. The germline CDR1 and CDR2 sequences are KGHSH and LQKENI. The CDR3 DNA reads as TGTGCCAGCTCACCGGGACAGTCGAATGAGCAGTTCTTC. Translating it yields CASSPGQSNEQFF.

The rearrangement links TRBV19 to TRBJ2-6; D is unclear. There are 16 residues in the CDR3. Per the germline V gene, CDR1 is LNHDA and CDR2 is SQIVND (reference sequence). With 8 bases removed from V and 0 bases from J, the gap between germline ends came to 14 bases. CDR3 sequence (DNA): TGTGCCAGTTCTCAGACTGAAGTCTCTGGGGCCAACGTCCTGACTTTC. This sequence encodes CASSQTEVSGANVLTF.

V gene TRBV9 combines with J gene TRBJ1-6, with D possibly being TRBD1 (5 bases). This CDR3 comprises 14 residues. The V end was cut by 4 bases, the J end by 7 bases, with 12 bases between. From germline, CDR1 is SGDLS and CDR2 YYNGEE. Here the CDR3 DNA reads TGTGCCAGCAGCCCCGGGACTGACAATTCACCCCTCCACTTT. Its translation: CASSPGTDNSPLHF.

J is TRBJ2-3 and V is TRBV18; the match to TRBD2 covers 11 bases. The ends lost 3 bases at V and 2 bases at J; junction bases unmatched: 7. CDR1 and CDR2 (germline): KGHSH, LQKENI. CDR3 length equals 17 residues. The CDR3 DNA follows: TGTGCCAGCTCACCCTTTACTAGCGGGGGATCCACAGATACGCAGTATTTT. It encodes CASSPFTSGGSTDTQYF.

V usage is TRBV15 and J usage is TRBJ2-1; 9 bases are shared with TRBD1. Trimming took 5 bases from V and 4 from J; bases not matched to a gene: 3. CDR3 length: 14 residues. Germline V gene lookup returns CDR1 LNHNV and CDR2 YYDKDF (reference sequence). In DNA, the CDR3 is TGTGCCACCAGCCTAGGACAGGGGTACAATGAGCAGTTCTTC. Amino acid sequence: CATSLGQGYNEQFF.

The chain couples TRBV5-1 to TRBJ2-3, with 8 bases matching TRBD2. Germline V CDR1 and CDR2: SGHRS, YFSETQ. The trim removed 0 bases at V and 1 base at J, leaving 4 bases unmatched. This CDR3 comprises 16 residues. This CDR3 is CASSLASGGRTDTQYF. The CDR3 DNA reads as TGCGCCAGCAGCTTGGCCTCGGGGGGGCGCACAGATACGCAGTATTTT.

The chain has TRBV5-1 and TRBJ2-7; 8 positions match TRBD1. Germline trimming cut 5 bases from V and 1 base from J; bases unmatched to any gene: 5. In germline, CDR1 is SGHRS, CDR2 YFSETQ. This CDR3 is built from 14 residues. DNA for the CDR3: TGCGCCAGCAGACCCGGACAGGGATCCTACGAGCAGTACTTC. Its translation: CASRPGQGSYEQYF.

The V call is TRBV14, the J call TRBJ2-3, with 9 bases that match TRBD1. The CDR3 length is 16 residues. The germline V gene has CDR1 SGHDN and CDR2 FVKESK. J lost 0 bases, V lost 4 bases, and 5 bases had no gene match. The CDR3 DNA follows: TGTGCCAGCAGCCCCCGACAGGGGGTTAGCACAGATACGCAGTATTTT. It translates to CASSPRQGVSTDTQYF. The full variable domain, completed using reference TRBV14 and TRBJ2-3, is EAGVTQFPSHSVIEKGQTVTLRCDPISGHDNLYWYRRVMGKEIKFLLHFVKESKQDESGMPNNRFLAERTGGTYSTLKVQPAELEDSGVYFCASSPRQGVSTDTQYFGPGTRLTVL.

This clone was seen more than once but under ten times. The V gene is TRBV5-1, the J gene TRBJ2-1; TRBD1 agrees at 8 bases. The CDR3 extends over 15 amino acids. Germline-derived CDR1 and CDR2 are SGHRS and YFSETQ. Unmatched junction bases numbered 4, after V lost 0 bases and J lost 5 bases. Here the CDR3 reads CASSLVPDRDNEQFF. CDR3 sequence (DNA): TGCGCCAGCAGCTTGGTTCCGGACAGGGACAATGAGCAGTTCTTC.

In DNA form, the CDR3 reads TGCGCCAGCAGCTTACGTGTGGGGGCCAATGAAAAACTGTTTTTT. Its translation: CASSLRVGANEKLFF. J is TRBJ1-4 and V is TRBV5-1; the D gene is possibly TRBD1 (6 bases). Germline V gene lookup returns CDR1 SGHRS and CDR2 YFSETQ. The CDR3 is 15 amino acids. V lost 2 bases and J lost 5, with 13 bases in between.

This clone was recorded only once. This chain's CDR3 is CASSQANRQVYEQYF. DNA of the CDR3: TGTGCCAGCAGCCAAGCAAACAGGCAGGTCTACGAGCAGTACTTC. The chain joins TRBV3-1 (or the pseudogene TRBV3-2) to TRBJ2-7; possible D gene TRBD1, 5 bases. The V gene lost 1 base and the J gene lost 3 bases, with 13 bases spanning the gap. CDR1 and CDR2 (germline): LGHDT, YNNKEL (reference sequence). This CDR3 comprises 15 residues.

This sequence joins TRBV7-9 and TRBJ1-2, with D unresolved. The germline V gene has CDR1 SEHNR and CDR2 FQNEAQ (reference sequence). Trimming pared 8 bases from V and 8 bases from J, leaving 21 bases between. CDR3 length equals 14 residues. This CDR3 reads CASLKESNWIGYTF. CDR3 sequence (DNA): TGTGCCAGCTTAAAGGAGAGTAATTGGATCGGCTACACCTTC.

The chain employs TRBV28 and TRBJ1-5; 9 positions agree with TRBD1. CDR3 length equals 15 residues. V was pared by 6 bases and J by 4 bases, with 7 bases of the junction left unmatched. From germline, CDR1 is MDHEN and CDR2 SYDVKM. DNA of the CDR3: TGTGCCAGCAGGGTTACAGGGGGCGGTAATCAGCCCCAGCATTTT. Residues: CASRVTGGGNQPQHF.

CDR3 nucleotide sequence: TGTGCCAGCAGCCAAGTCGCCGGCTCCTACGAGCAGTACTTC. Its protein product is CASSQVAGSYEQYF. The V and J genes are TRBV3-1 (or the pseudogene TRBV3-2) and TRBJ2-7, with D uncertain. The V end lost 1 base, the J end lost 0 bases, and 7 bases lay between the germline ends. Germline V lookup: CDR1 LGHDT, CDR2 YNNKEL (reference sequence). The CDR3 consists of 14 residues.